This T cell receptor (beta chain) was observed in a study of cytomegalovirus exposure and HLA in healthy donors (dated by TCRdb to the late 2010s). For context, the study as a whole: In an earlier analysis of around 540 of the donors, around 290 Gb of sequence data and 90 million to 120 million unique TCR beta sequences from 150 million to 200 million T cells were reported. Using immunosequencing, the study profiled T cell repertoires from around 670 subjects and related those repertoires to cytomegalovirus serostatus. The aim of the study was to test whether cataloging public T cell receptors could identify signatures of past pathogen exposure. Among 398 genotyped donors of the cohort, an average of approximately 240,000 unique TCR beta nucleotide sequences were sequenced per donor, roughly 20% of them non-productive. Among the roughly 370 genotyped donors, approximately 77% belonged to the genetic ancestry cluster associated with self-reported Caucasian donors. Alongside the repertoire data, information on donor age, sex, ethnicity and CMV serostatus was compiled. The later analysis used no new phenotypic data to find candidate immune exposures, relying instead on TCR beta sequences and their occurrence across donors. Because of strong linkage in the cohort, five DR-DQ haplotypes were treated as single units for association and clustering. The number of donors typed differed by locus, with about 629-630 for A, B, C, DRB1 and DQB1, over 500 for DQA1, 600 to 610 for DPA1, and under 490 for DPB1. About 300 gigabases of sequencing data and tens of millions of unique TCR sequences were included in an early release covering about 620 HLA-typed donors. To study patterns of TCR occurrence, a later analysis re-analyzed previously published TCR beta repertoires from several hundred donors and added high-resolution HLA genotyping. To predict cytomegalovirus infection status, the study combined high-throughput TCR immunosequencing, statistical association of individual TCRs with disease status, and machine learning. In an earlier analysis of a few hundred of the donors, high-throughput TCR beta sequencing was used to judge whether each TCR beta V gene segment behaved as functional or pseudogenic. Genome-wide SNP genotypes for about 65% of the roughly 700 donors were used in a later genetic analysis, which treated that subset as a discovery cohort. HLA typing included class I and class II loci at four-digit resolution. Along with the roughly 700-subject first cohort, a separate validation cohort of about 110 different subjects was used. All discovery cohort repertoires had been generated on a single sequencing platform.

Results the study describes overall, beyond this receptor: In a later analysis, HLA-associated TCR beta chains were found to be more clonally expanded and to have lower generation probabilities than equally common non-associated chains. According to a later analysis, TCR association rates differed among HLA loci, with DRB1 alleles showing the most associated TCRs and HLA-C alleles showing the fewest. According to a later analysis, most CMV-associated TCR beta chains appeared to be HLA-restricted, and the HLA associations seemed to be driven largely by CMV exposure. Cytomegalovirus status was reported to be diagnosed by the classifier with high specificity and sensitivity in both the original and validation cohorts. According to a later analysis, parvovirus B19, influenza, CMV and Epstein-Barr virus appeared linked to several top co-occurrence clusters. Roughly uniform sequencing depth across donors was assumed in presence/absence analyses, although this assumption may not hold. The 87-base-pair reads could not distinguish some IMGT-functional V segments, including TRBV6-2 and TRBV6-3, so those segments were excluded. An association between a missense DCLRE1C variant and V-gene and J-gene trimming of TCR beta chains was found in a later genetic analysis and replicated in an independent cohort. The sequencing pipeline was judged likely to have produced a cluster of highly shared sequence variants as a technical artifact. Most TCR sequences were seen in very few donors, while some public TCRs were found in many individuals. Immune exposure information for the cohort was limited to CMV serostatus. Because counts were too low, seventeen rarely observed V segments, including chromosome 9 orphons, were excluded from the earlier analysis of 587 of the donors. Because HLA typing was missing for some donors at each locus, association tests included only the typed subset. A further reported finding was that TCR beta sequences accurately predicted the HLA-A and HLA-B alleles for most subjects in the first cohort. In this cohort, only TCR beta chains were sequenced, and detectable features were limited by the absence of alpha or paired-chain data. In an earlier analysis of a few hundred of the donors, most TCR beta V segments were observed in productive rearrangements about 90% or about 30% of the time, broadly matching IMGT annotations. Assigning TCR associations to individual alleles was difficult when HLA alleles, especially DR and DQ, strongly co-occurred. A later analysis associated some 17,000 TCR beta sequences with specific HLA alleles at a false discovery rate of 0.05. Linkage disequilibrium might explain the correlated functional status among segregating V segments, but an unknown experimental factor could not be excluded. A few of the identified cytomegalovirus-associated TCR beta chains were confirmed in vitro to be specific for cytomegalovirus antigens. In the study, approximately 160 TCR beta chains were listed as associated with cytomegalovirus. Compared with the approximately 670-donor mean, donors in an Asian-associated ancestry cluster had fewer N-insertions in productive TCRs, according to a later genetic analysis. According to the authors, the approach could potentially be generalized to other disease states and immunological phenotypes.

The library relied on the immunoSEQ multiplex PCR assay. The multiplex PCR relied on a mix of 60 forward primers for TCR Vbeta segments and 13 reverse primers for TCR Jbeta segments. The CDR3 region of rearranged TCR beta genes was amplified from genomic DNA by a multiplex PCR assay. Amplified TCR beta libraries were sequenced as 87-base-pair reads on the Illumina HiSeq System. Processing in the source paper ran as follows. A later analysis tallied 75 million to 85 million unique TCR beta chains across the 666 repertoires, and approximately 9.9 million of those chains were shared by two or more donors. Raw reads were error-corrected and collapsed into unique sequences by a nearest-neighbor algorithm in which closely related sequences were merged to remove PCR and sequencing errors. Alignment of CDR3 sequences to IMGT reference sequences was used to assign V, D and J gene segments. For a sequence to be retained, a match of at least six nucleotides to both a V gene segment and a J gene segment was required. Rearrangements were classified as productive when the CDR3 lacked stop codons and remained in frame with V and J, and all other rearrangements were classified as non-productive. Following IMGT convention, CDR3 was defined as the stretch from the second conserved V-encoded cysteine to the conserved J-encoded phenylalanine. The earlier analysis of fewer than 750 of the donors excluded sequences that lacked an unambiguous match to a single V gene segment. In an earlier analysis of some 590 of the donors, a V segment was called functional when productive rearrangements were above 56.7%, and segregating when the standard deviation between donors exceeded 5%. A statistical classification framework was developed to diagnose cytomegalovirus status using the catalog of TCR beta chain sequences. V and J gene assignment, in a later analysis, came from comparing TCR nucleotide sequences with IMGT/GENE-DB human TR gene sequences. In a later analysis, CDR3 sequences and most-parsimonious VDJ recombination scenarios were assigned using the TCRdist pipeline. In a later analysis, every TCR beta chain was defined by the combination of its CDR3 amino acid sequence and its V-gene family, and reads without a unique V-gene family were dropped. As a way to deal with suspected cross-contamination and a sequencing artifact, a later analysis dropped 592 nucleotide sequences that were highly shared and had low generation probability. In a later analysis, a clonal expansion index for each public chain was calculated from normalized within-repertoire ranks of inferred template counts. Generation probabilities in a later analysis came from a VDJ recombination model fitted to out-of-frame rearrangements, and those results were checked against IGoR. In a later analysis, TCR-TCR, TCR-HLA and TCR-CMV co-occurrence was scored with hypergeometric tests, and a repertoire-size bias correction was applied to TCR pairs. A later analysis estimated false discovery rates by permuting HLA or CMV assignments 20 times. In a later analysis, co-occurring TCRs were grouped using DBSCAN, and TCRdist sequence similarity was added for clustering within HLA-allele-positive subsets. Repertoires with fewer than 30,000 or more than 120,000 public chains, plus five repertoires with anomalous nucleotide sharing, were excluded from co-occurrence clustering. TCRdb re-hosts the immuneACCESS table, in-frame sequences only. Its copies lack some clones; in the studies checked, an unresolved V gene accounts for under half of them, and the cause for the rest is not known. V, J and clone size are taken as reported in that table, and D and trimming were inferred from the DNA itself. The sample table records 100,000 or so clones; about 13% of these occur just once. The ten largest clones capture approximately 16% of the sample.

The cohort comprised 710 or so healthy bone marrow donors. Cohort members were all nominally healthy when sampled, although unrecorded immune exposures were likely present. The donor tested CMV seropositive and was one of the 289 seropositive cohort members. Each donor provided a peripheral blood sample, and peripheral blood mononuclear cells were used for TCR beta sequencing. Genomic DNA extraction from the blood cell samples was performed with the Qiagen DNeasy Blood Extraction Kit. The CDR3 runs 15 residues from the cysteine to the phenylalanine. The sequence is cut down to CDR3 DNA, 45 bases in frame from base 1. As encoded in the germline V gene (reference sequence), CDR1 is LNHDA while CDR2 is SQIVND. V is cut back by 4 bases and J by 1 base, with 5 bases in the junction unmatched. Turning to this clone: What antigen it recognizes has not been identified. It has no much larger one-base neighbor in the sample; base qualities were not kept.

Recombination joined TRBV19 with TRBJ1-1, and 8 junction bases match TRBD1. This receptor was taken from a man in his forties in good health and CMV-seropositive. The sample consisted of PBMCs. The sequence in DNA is TGTGCCAGTAGTAGCCCGGGACAGGCGAACACTGAAGCTTTCTTT. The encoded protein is CASSSPGQANTEAFF.